What follows are 16 T cell receptor beta chains derived from one specimen sequenced in a study of molecular identifiers for immune sequencing clone quantification. TCRdb fed the PCR reads into MiXCR, producing one record per CDR3 protein. Among over 300,000 distinct CDR3 sequences listed, roughly 23% were seen once. Sequencing was carried out using naive CD8+ T cells from blood, with Jurkat cell RNA spiked in. Subset reported: FACS-sorted CD8+CD4-CCR7+CD45RA+ naive T cells. These receptors originate from a human donor in good health. Some libraries in this study had Jurkat cell RNA spiked in.

The chain links TRBV27 to TRBJ2-2, with a weak D call TRBD1 (6 bases). V lost 3 bases to trimming and J lost 4 bases, with 12 bases between them. CDR1 is MNHEY and CDR2 is SMNVEV in the germline V gene (reference sequence). CDR3 size: 15 residues. CDR3 loop: CASSFSRGGTGELFF. The DNA for the CDR3 is TGTGCCAGCAGTTTCTCCAGGGGCGGCACCGGGGAGCTGTTTTTT.

Turning to this clonotype: At one end, the junction sequence differs from germline, possibly due to a read error. V gene TRBV5-6 combines with J gene TRBJ1-1; D remains ambiguous. The CDR3 sequence is 16 residues long. CDR1 and CDR2 (germline): SGHDT, YYEEEE. The CDR3 protein is CVSSFWGGLMNAEAFF. CDR3 DNA: TGTGTCAGCAGCTTTTGGGGAGGTCTCATGAACGCTGAAGCTTTCTTT. Using reference TRBV5-6 and TRBJ1-1 for the parts outside the CDR3, the full variable domain is DAGVTQSPTHLIKTRGQQVTLRCSPKSGHDTVSWYQQALGQGPQFIFQYYEEEERQRGNFPDRFSGHQFPNYSSELNVNALLLGDSALYLCVSSFWGGLMNAEAFFGQGTRLTVV.

A remark on this clonotype: One end of the junction does not line up with germline, which may come from a read error. The chain employs TRBV4-1 and TRBJ2-1; 10 nucleotides match TRBD2. The germline V gene has CDR1 MGHRA and CDR2 YSYEKL. This CDR3 is built from 16 residues. CDR3 DNA: TGCGCCAGCAGCCCAGAACTAGCGGGGATGAACAATGCGCAGTTCTTC. Protein product: CASSPELAGMNNAQFF.

The sample holds many counts of this clonotype. The chain has TRBV9 and TRBJ2-1, with a tentative D call TRBD1 (7 bases). The CDR3 covers 12 residues. Trimming pared 4 bases from V and 6 bases from J, leaving 8 bases between. Germline V lookup: CDR1 SGDLS, CDR2 YYNGEE. The DNA for the CDR3 is TGTGCCAGCAGCCAGGGGGGCAATGAGCAGTTCTTC. This codes for CASSQGGNEQFF. Looking up the rest from reference TRBV9 and TRBJ2-1 gives the full variable domain: DSGVTQTPKHLITATGQRVTLRCSPRSGDLSVYWYQQSLDQGLQFLIQYYNGEERAKGNILERFSAQQFPDLHSELNLSSLELGDSALYFCASSQGGNEQFFGPGTRLTVL.

Concerning this clonotype itself: Sequence at one end of the junction differs from germline and may be a read error. J is TRBJ2-2 and V is TRBV30; 9 nucleotides agree with TRBD1. CDR3 length: 16 amino acids. The V gene's germline CDR1 is GTSNPN and CDR2 SVGIG (reference sequence). In DNA form, the CDR3 reads TGTCCCTGGAGTGTAGGGGGACAGGGAGTTCCCGGGGAGCTGTTTTTT. It translates to CPWSVGGQGVPGELFF.

The V call is TRBV27, the J call TRBJ2-2, with 11 positions matching TRBD1. Germline V gene lookup returns CDR1 MNHEY and CDR2 SMNVEV (reference sequence). Trimming cost V 4 bases and J 5 bases; bases outside gene matches: 6. This CDR3 spans 16 amino acids. Here the CDR3 reads CASSSGQGAYTGELFF. CDR3 bases: TGTGCCAGCAGTTCAGGACAGGGGGCGTATACCGGGGAGCTGTTTTTT.

A note on this clonotype: A read error is possible here, since a much larger clone lies one base away. V is TRBV5-1 and J is TRBJ1-1; tentatively, D is TRBD1 (6 bases). The CDR3 length is 16 residues. Germline assignment: CDR1 SGHRS and CDR2 YFSETQ. CDR3 nucleotide sequence: TGCGCCAGCAGCATCGGACAGAGCCCAATGAACACTGGAGCTTTCTTT. It encodes CASSIGQSPMNTGAFF.

CDR3 region: CASSFGGSGYTF. The CDR3 nucleotides are TGTGCCAGCAGTTTCGGGGGTTCGGGCTACACCTTC. The rearrangement links TRBV12-3 or TRBV12-4 to TRBJ1-2, with a weak D call TRBD1 (5 bases). The CDR3 spans 12 residues. V lost 3 bases and J 8 bases, leaving 10 bases between the germline ends.

At least ten counts were recorded for this clonotype. The chain uses TRBV7-6 and TRBJ2-7, with unresolved D. CDR1 and CDR2 (germline): SGHVS, FNYEAQ. The ends were cut back, 4 bases at V and 2 bases at J, with 12 bases in the middle. CDR3 length: 14 residues. The CDR3, as DNA: TGTGCCAGCAGCTCTACGGGCCCCACCTACGAGCAGTACTTC. Translation gives CASSSTGPTYEQYF.

The chain is built from TRBV4-1 and TRBJ2-5; a weak D match, TRBD1 (6 bases). V was clipped by 4 bases and J by 1 base, with 13 bases between them. Germline CDR1 and CDR2: MGHRA and YSYEKL. This CDR3 is built from 15 residues. The CDR3 spells CASSPHRTAQETQYF. CDR3 nucleotides: TGCGCCAGCAGCCCTCACCGGACAGCCCAAGAGACCCAGTACTTC.

As concerns this clonotype: One end of the junction does not line up with germline, which may come from a read error. The chain employs TRBV12-3 or TRBV12-4 and TRBJ1-1, with D hard to call. This CDR3 is built from 14 residues. The CDR3 region is CASSLEARVAETFF. In DNA form, the CDR3 reads TGTGCCAGCAGTTTAGAGGCGAGAGTCGCTGAAACTTTCTTT.

This clonotype showed up just a few times. The rearrangement uses TRBV7-2 and TRBJ2-3; the match to TRBD1 covers 8 bases. The CDR3 sequence is 17 residues long. V shed 4 bases and J 0 bases; nucleotides not matched to a gene: 9. Germline-derived CDR1 and CDR2 are SGHTA and FQGNSA. For the CDR3, the DNA is TGTGCCAGCAGCTCCGGGACAGGTTTTTATAGCACAGATACGCAGTATTTT. Its translation is CASSSGTGFYSTDTQYF.

A note on this clonotype: Given a much more abundant clone one base away, this may be a read error. The chain combines TRBV15 with TRBJ1-1; no firm D call. This CDR3 is 12 amino acids long. Between the trimmed V and J ends, which lost 4 bases and 3 bases, there was a span of 6 bases. CDR1 and CDR2 from the germline V gene are LNHNV and YYDKDF (reference sequence). CDR3: CATSTWYTEAFF. The CDR3 DNA is TGTGCCACCAGCACCTGGTACACTGAAGCTTTCTTT.

This clonotype was counted only a few times. The chain uses TRBV29-1 and TRBJ2-1; 13 nucleotides line up with TRBD2. V lost 5 bases, J lost 2 bases, and 3 bases stayed unmatched. Germline V lookup: CDR1 SQVTM, CDR2 ANQGSEA. The CDR3 runs 15 residues. The chain's CDR3 is CSVYGTSGTYNEQFF. The DNA for the CDR3 is TGCAGCGTTTATGGGACTAGCGGGACCTACAATGAGCAGTTCTTC.

This clonotype has only a few counts. This rearrangement joins TRBV29-1 to TRBJ2-3; TRBD2 agrees at 7 bases. There are 15 residues in the CDR3. Germline assignment: CDR1 SQVTM and CDR2 ANQGSEA. The V segment lost 3 bases and the J segment 0 bases; nucleotides outside the gene matches: 6. The CDR3 loop is CSVDGLAESTDTQYF. The CDR3 coding sequence is TGCAGCGTTGATGGTCTAGCGGAAAGCACAGATACGCAGTATTTT.

On this clonotype itself: The CDR3 ends on some other residue instead of the conserved phenylalanine or tryptophan, so this is likely a read error. The chain carries TRBV5-1 and TRBJ2-7; D possibly corresponds to TRBD1 (6 bases). The germline V and J ends were trimmed by 4 bases and 1 base, with 12 bases remaining between them. This CDR3 has 14 amino acids. From germline, CDR1 is SGHRS and CDR2 YFSETQ. The CDR3 DNA reads TGCGCCAGCAGCGCCTTGGGACATTCCTACGAGCAGTACTCC. It codes for CASSALGHSYEQYS.